This section outlines one T cell receptor (beta chain) sequence together with its context. Authors' data handling: Quantification of nucleated cells was approximated via reference gene primer amplification. Produced via immunoSEQ multiplex PCR; TCRdb's table is partial and in-frame only. For V, J and clone size, that table is used; D and trimming come from the DNA. Of about 150,000 clones in the sample, 75% to 85% were seen once. The V gene lost 6 bases and the J gene lost 1 base, with 13 bases spanning the gap. Looked up from germline, CDR1 is MNHEY and CDR2 is SVGAGI. This CDR3 spans 15 amino acids. The data were taken from a study of blood T cell repertoires in COVID-19. In the study overall: The United States, Italy and Spain supplied acute and convalescent COVID-19 samples. PBMCs, B-cell-depleted T cells, or T cells were the source of the cDNA or gDNA that made up the material.

The sequence came from a woman aged 45-59 years in a cohort sampled during active or convalescent COVID-19. Sequencing was performed on peripheral blood. This chain connects TRBV6-5 to TRBJ1-5; no reliable D call. CDR3: CASSPRFGSNQPQHF. In nucleotides, the CDR3 is TGTGCCAGCAGCCCGAGGTTTGGCAGCAATCAGCCCCAGCATTTT.